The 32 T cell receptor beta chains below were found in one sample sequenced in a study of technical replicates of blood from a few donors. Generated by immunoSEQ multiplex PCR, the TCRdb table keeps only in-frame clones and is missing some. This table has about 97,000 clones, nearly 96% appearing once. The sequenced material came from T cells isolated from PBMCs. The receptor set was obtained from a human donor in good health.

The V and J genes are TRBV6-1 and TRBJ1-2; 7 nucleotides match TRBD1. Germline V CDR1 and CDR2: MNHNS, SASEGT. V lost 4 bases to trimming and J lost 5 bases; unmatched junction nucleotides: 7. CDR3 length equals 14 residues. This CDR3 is CASSGDRQGYGYTF. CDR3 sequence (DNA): TGTGCCAGCAGTGGGGACCGACAGGGATATGGCTACACCTTC.

DNA for the CDR3: TGTGCCAGCAGCTTATATGGCAGGGGGCCCGTGATGGCCCAGTACTTC. It codes for CASSLYGRGPVMAQYF. The chain combines TRBV7-8 with TRBJ2-5; 8 bases fit TRBD1. CDR3 length: 16 amino acids. CDR1 is SGHVS and CDR2 is FQNEAQ in the germline V gene. V gave up 2 bases and J gave up 9 bases; unmatched junction bases: 14.

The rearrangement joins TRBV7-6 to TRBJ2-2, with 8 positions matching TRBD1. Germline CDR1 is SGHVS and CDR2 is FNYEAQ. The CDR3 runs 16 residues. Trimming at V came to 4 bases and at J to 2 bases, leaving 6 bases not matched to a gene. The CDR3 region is CASSSYRGENTGELFF. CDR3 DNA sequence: TGTGCCAGCAGCTCCTACAGGGGGGAAAACACCGGGGAGCTGTTTTTT.

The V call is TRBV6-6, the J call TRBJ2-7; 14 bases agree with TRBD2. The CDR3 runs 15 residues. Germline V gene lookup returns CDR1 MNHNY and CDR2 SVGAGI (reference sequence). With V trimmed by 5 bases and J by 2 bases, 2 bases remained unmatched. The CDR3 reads CASSPTSGRAYEQYF. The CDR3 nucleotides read TGTGCCAGCAGTCCGACTAGCGGGAGGGCCTACGAGCAGTACTTC.

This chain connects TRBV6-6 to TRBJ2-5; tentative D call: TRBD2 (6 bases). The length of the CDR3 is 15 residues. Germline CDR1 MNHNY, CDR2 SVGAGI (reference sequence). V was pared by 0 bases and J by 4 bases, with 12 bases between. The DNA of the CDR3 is TGTGCCAGCAGTTACTCGTTGGGGACTGGAGAGACCCAGTACTTC. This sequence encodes CASSYSLGTGETQYF.

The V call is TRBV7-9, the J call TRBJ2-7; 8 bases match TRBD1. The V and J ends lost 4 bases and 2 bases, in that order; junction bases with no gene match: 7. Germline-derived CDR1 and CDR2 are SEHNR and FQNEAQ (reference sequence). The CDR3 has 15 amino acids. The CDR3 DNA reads TGTGCCAGCAGCTCCTTTACAGGGGGAGCCTACGAGCAGTACTTC. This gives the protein CASSSFTGGAYEQYF.

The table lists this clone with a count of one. The CDR3 sequence is CASSWDSGNTIYF. CDR3 in DNA: TGCGCCAGCAGCTGGGACAGTGGAAACACCATATATTTT. The chain links TRBV5-1 to TRBJ1-3, with TRBD1 matching over 7 bases. Trimming removed 3 bases from V and 3 bases from J; junction bases left unmatched: 0. CDR1 is SGHRS and CDR2 is YFSETQ in the germline V gene. The CDR3 runs to 13 residues.

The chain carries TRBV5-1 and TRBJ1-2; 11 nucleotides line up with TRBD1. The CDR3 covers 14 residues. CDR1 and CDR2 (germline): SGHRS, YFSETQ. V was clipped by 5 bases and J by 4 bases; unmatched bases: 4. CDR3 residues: CASRDGTGGYGYTF. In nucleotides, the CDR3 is TGCGCCAGCAGAGATGGGACAGGGGGCTATGGCTACACCTTC.

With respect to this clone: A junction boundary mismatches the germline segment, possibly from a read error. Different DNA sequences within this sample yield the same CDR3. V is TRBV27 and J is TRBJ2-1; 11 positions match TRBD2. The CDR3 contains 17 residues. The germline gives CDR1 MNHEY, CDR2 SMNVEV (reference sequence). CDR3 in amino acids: CASSSRGTSGRYNEQFF. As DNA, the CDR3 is TGTGCTAGCAGTTCCAGGGGGACTAGCGGTCGATACAATGAGCAGTTCTTC.

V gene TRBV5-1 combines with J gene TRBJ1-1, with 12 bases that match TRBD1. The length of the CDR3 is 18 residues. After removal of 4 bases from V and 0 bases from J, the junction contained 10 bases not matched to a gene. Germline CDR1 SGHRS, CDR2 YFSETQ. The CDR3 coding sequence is TGCGCCAGCAGCGAGGGGGGACAGGGGGCCTTCATGAACACTGAAGCTTTCTTT. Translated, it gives CASSEGGQGAFMNTEAFF.

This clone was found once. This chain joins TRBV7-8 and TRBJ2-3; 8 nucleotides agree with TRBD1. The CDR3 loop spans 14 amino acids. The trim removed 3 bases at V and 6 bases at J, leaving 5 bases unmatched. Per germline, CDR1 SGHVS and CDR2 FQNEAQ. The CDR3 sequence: CASSFSQGADTQYF. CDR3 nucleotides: TGTGCCAGCAGCTTCTCCCAGGGGGCTGATACGCAGTATTTT.

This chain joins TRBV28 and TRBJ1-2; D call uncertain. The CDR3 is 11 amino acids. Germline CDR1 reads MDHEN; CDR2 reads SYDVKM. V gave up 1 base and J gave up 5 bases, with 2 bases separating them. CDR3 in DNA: TGTGCCAGCAGTTTATCATATGGCTACACCTTC. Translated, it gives CASSLSYGYTF.

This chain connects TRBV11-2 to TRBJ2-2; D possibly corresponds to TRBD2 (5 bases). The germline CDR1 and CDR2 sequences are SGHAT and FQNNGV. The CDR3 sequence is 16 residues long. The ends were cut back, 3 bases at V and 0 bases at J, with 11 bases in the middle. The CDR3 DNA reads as TGTGCCAGCAGCTTTAGGACTGGGGCGAACACCGGGGAGCTGTTTTTT. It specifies CASSFRTGANTGELFF. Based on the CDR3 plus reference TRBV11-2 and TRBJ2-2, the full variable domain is EAGVAQSPRYKIIEKRQSVAFWCNPISGHATLYWYQQILGQGPKLLIQFQNNGVVDDSQLPKDRFSAERLKGVDSTLKIQPAKLEDSAVYLCASSFRTGANTGELFFGEGSRLTVL.

The CDR3 loop is CASSLGRAYEQYF. CDR3 coding DNA: TGTGCCAGCAGCTTAGGCAGGGCCTACGAGCAGTACTTC. The rearrangement joins TRBV11-2 to TRBJ2-7; D may be TRBD1 (5 bases). This CDR3 has 13 residues. CDR1 and CDR2 from the germline V gene are SGHAT and FQNNGV. Deletions cut 1 base from V and 2 bases from J, with 6 bases between.

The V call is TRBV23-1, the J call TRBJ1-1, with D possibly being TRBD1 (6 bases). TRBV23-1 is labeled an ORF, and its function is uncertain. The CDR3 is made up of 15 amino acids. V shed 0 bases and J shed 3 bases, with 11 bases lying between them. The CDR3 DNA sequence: TGCGCCAGCAGTCAATCGTGGACAGCTGACACTGAAGCTTTCTTT. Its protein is CASSQSWTADTEAFF.

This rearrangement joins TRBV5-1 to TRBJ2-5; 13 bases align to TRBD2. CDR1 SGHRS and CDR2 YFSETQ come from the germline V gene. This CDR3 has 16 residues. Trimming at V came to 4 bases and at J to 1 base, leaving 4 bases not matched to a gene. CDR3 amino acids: CASSKGLAGTQETQYF. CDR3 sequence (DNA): TGCGCCAGCAGCAAGGGACTAGCGGGGACCCAAGAGACCCAGTACTTC.

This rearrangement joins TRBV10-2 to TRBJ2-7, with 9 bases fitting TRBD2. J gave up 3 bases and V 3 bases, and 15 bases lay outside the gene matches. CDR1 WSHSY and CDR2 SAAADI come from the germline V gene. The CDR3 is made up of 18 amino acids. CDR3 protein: CASSDSSGIAATIYEQYF. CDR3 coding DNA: TGCGCCAGCAGTGACTCTAGCGGGATTGCCGCAACCATCTACGAGCAGTACTTC.

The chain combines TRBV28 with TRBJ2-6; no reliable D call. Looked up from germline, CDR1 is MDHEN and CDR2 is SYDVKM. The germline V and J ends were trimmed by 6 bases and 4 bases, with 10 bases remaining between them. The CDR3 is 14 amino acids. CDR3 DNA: TGTGCCAGCAGGTTCTTCTCCGGGGCCAACGTCCTGACTTTC. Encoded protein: CASRFFSGANVLTF.

CDR3 DNA: TGTGCCAGCAGCTTGGGAGGCGGGGGAGTGGATACGCAGTATTTT. This translates into CASSLGGGGVDTQYF. The chain couples TRBV5-4 to TRBJ2-3; TRBD2 agrees at 7 bases. CDR1 is SGHNT and CDR2 is YYREEE in the germline V gene (reference sequence). Trimming cost V 0 bases and J 6 bases; bases outside gene matches: 7. The CDR3 is 15 amino acids. Variable domain in full (rest from reference TRBV5-4 and TRBJ2-3): ETGVTQSPTHLIKTRGQQVTLRCSSQSGHNTVSWYQQALGQGPQFIFQYYREEENGRGNFPPRFSGLQFPNYSSELNVNALELDDSALYLCASSLGGGGVDTQYFGPGTRLTVL.

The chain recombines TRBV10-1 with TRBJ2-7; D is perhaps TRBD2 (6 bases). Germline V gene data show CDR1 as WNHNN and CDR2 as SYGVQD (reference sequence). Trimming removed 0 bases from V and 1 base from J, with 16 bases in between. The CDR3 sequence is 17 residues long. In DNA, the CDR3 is TGCGCCAGCAGTGAGTCAAGGAGGGCAGGAAGGTCCTACGAGCAGTACTTC. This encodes CASSESRRAGRSYEQYF.

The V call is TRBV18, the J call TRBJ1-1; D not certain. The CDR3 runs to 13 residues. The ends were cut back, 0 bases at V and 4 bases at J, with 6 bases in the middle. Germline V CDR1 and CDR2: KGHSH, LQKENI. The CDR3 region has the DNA TGTGCCAGCTCACCACCGGTGAGCACTGAAGCTTTCTTT. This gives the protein CASSPPVSTEAFF.

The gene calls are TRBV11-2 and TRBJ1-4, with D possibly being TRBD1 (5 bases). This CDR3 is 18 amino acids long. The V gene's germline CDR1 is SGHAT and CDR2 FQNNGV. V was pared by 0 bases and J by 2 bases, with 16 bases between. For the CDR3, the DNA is TGTGCCAGCAGCTTAGACTACTTCGTCGGGGGGACTAATGAAAAACTGTTTTTT. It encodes CASSLDYFVGGTNEKLFF. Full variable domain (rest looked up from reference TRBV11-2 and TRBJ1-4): EAGVAQSPRYKIIEKRQSVAFWCNPISGHATLYWYQQILGQGPKLLIQFQNNGVVDDSQLPKDRFSAERLKGVDSTLKIQPAKLEDSAVYLCASSLDYFVGGTNEKLFFGSGTQLSVL.

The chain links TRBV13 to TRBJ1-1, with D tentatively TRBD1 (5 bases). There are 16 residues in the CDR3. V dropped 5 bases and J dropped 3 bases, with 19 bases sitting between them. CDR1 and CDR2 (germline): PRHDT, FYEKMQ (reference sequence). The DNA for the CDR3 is TGTGCCAGCAGCGCCGGGCCAGCAGGGTGGGACACTGAAGCTTTCTTT. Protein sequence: CASSAGPAGWDTEAFF.

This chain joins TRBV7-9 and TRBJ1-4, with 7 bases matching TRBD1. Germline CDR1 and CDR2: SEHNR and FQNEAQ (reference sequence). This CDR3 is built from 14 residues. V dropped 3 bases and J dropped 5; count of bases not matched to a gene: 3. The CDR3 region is CASSLGTDNEKLFF. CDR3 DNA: TGTGCCAGCAGCTTGGGGACAGACAATGAAAAACTGTTTTTT.

CDR3 sequence: CASGSDREGGYTF. In DNA form, the CDR3 reads TGCGCCAGCGGTTCGGACAGGGAGGGAGGCTACACCTTC. The rearrangement links TRBV10-1 to TRBJ1-2; 8 nucleotides agree with TRBD1. Germline CDR1 is WNHNN and CDR2 is SYGVQD (reference sequence). The CDR3 is made up of 13 amino acids. Germline trimming cut 8 bases from V and 8 bases from J; bases unmatched to any gene: 10.

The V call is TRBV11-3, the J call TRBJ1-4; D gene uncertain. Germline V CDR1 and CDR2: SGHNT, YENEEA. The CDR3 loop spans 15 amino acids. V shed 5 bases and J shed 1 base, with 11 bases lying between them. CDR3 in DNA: TGTGCCAGCAGCCTAAATTACAGAACTAATGAAAAACTGTTTTTT. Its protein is CASSLNYRTNEKLFF.

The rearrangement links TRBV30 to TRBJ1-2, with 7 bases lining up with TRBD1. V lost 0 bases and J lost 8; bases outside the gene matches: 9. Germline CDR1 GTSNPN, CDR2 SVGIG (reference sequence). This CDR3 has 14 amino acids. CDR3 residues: CAWSVNRGVGGYTF. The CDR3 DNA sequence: TGTGCCTGGAGTGTGAACAGGGGTGTAGGAGGCTACACCTTC.

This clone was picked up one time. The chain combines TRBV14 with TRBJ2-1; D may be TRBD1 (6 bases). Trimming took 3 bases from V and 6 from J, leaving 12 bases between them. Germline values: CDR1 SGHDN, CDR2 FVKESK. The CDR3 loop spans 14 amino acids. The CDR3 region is CASSQTNRVNEQFF. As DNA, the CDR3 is TGTGCCAGCAGCCAGACAAACAGGGTCAATGAGCAGTTCTTC. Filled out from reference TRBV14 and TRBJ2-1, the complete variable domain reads EAGVTQFPSHSVIEKGQTVTLRCDPISGHDNLYWYRRVMGKEIKFLLHFVKESKQDESGMPNNRFLAERTGGTYSTLKVQPAELEDSGVYFCASSQTNRVNEQFFGPGTRLTVL.

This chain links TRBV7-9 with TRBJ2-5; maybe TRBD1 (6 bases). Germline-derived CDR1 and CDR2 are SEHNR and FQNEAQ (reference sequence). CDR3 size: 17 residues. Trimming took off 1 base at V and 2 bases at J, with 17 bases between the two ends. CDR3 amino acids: CASSLVMRWTDQETQYF. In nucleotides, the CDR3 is TGTGCCAGCAGCTTAGTTATGCGGTGGACAGATCAAGAGACCCAGTACTTC.

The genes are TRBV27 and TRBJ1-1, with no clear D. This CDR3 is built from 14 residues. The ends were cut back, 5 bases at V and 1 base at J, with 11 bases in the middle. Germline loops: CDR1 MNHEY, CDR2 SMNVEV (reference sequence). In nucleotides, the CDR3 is TGTGCCAGCAGTCAGACACGTCCGAACACTGAAGCTTTCTTT. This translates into CASSQTRPNTEAFF.

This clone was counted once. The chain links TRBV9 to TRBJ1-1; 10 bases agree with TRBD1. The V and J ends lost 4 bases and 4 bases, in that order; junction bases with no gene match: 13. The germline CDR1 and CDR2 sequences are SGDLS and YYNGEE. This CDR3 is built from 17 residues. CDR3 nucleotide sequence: TGTGCCAGCAGCACCATAGGGGACAGGGGCGGCGGCACTGAAGCTTTCTTT. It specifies CASSTIGDRGGGTEAFF. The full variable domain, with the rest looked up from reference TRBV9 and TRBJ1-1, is DSGVTQTPKHLITATGQRVTLRCSPRSGDLSVYWYQQSLDQGLQFLIQYYNGEERAKGNILERFSAQQFPDLHSELNLSSLELGDSALYFCASSTIGDRGGGTEAFFGQGTRLTVV.

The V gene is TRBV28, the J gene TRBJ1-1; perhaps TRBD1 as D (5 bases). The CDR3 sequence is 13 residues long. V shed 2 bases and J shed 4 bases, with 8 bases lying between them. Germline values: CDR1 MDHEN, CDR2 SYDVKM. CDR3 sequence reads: CASSLVGATEAFF. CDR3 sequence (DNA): TGTGCCAGCAGTTTAGTAGGGGCCACTGAAGCTTTCTTT.